Reported below is one TCR beta chain. The target antigen is unknown. CDR1 is SGHAT and CDR2 is FQNNGV in the germline V gene. CDR3 size: 13 residues. Trimming left V 3 bases short and J 4 bases short, with 9 bases between. The protocol was immunoSEQ multiplex PCR, while the TCRdb copy is restricted to in-frame clones and leaves out a portion. In the table there are 15,000 to 20,000 clones, approximately 81% of which are singletons. This specimen belongs to a study of CD4+ T cells in melanoma. Study conclusions and caveats: Neoantigen-specific CD4+ T cells in melanoma reportedly had diverse differentiation states. CD8+ T cell, macrophage and B cell function reportedly correlated with neoantigen-specific CD4+ T cells.

This receptor was obtained from a human donor with melanoma. This sequence joins TRBV11-2 and TRBJ1-1; unclear D gene. Sequencing used cells from a culture (not recorded whether cultured in vitro). The CDR3 region is CASSFWLLTEAFF. Here the CDR3 DNA reads TGTGCCAGCAGCTTTTGGCTGCTCACTGAAGCTTTCTTT.